This T cell receptor (beta chain) was sequenced in a study of radiotherapy plus CTLA-4 blockade in lung cancer. There are 17 residues in the CDR3. The V gene lost 0 bases and the J gene lost 8 bases, with 20 bases spanning the gap. CDR1 LGHNA and CDR2 YSLEER come from the germline V gene. Sequenced by immunoSEQ multiplex PCR; TCRdb stores in-frame clones only, minus some. The sample consists of about 13,000 clones, 87% of them appearing once. The chain employs TRBV4-3 and TRBJ2-1; D might be TRBD2 (6 bases). This TCR came from a human donor with non-small cell lung cancer that progressed on radiotherapy plus ipilimumab. Some clones in this sample may be carry-over from other donors' samples. Sequenced here: peripheral blood, sampled from a patient treated with radiotherapy plus ipilimumab. In DNA, the CDR3 is TGCGCCAGCAGCCAAGATCTGCCAGCGGGTCATTGGGATGAGCAGTTCTTC. It is translated as CASSQDLPAGHWDEQFF.